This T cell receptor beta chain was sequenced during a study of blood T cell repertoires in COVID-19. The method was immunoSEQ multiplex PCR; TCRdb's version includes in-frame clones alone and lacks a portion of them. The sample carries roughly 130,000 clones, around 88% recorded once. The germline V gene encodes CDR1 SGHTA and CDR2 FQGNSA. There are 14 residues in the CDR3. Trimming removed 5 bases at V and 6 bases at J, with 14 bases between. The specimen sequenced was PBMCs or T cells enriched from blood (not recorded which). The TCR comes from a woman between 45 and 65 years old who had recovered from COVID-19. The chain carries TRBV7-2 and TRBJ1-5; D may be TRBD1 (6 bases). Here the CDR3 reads CASSPTGGAQPQHF. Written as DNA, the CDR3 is TGTGCCAGCAGCCCCACCGGGGGGGCTCAGCCCCAGCATTTT.